This is a list of T cell receptor beta chains from one sample in a study of cytomegalovirus exposure and HLA in healthy donors. The assay was immunoSEQ multiplex PCR, and TCRdb's table has in-frame clones only and misses some. The sample lists 130,000 or so clones; 65% to 75% were seen once. The sequenced sample consisted of PBMCs. These receptors all come from a man aged 35 to 55 in good health and CMV-seropositive. Each CDR3 is given with its conserved first and last residue. D genes are given only for firm matches. Clone size appears in some rows only: once, few, many, or a class for an expanded clone.

j_call v_call d_call clone_size cdr3_aa cdr3_nt
TRBJ1-1 TRBV28 NA few CASIPQRGFDTEAFF TGTGCCAGCATCCCCCAAAGGGGGTTTGACACTGAAGCTTTCTTT
TRBJ1-1 TRBV7-8 NA NA CASSLAQGQGNTEAFF TGTGCCAGCAGCTTAGCGCAAGGCCAGGGGAACACTGAAGCTTTCTTT
TRBJ2-7 TRBV11-3 NA NA CASSSEGGQVQYF TGTGCCAGCAGCTCCGAGGGTGGGCAAGTGCAGTACTTC
TRBJ2-7 TRBV19 TRBD1 NA CASRPRAGGSYEQYF TGTGCCAGTAGGCCCCGGGCAGGGGGCTCCTACGAGCAGTACTTC
TRBJ2-7 TRBV5-4 NA few CASSSRLMSTYEQYF TGTGCCAGCAGCTCTCGCCTAATGTCTACCTACGAGCAGTACTTC
TRBJ1-5 TRBV28 NA NA CASSSPGGRQPQHF TGTGCCAGCAGTTCCCCCGGTGGGCGACAGCCCCAGCATTTT
TRBJ2-1 TRBV2 NA NA CASSETVVLRNEQFF TGTGCCAGCAGTGAAACCGTGGTCCTACGGAATGAGCAGTTCTTC
TRBJ2-1 TRBV28 TRBD2 NA CASSQLAGVRDNEQFF TGTGCCAGCAGTCAATTAGCGGGAGTTCGCGACAATGAGCAGTTCTTC
TRBJ2-7 TRBV19 TRBD1 NA CASSPSAGGSYEQYF TGTGCCAGTAGCCCCTCGGCAGGGGGCTCCTACGAGCAGTACTTC
TRBJ1-2 TRBV10-3 NA few CAISEDSYGYGYTF TGTGCCATCAGTGAGGACAGTTATGGGTATGGCTACACCTTC
TRBJ1-1 TRBV6-5 TRBD1 NA CASRRSRDRSSEAFF TGTGCCAGCAGGCGGAGCCGGGACAGGTCGTCTGAAGCTTTCTTT
TRBJ2-5 TRBV5-4 TRBD1 NA CASSTRQGGETQYF TGTGCCAGCAGCACCAGACAGGGTGGGGAGACCCAGTACTTC
TRBJ2-1 TRBV2 TRBD2 NA CASSPGLGPSNEQFF TGTGCCAGCAGTCCCGGACTAGGGCCCTCCAATGAGCAGTTCTTC
TRBJ2-4 TRBV12-2 NA NA CASRLGLAVAKNIQYF TGTGCAAGTCGCCTCGGGCTAGCGGTAGCCAAAAACATTCAGTACTTC
TRBJ1-2 TRBV10-1 NA NA CASSDGQNYGYTF TGCGCCAGCAGTGATGGCCAGAACTATGGCTACACCTTC
TRBJ1-2 TRBV2 TRBD1 few CASSEATTGQARPGYTF TGTGCCAGCAGTGAAGCAACGACAGGGCAGGCCCGACCTGGCTACACCTTC
TRBJ2-1 TRBV18 TRBD1 NA CASSPPRQGTYEQFF TGTGCCAGCTCACCACCGCGACAGGGGACATATGAGCAGTTCTTC
TRBJ1-2 TRBV19 NA NA CASSIQNSNYGYTF TGTGCCAGTAGTATTCAGAACAGCAACTATGGCTACACCTTC
TRBJ2-1 TRBV6-5 NA NA CASRIDSGSNEQFF TGTGCCAGCAGAATTGATTCCGGGAGCAATGAGCAGTTCTTC
TRBJ2-7 TRBV12-5 TRBD1 NA CASGHSPDRDEQYF TGTGCTAGTGGCCACTCCCCCGACAGGGACGAGCAGTACTTC
TRBJ1-2 TRBV27 NA NA CASSPAGQRYGYTF TGTGCCAGCAGTCCAGCCGGACAGCGTTATGGCTACACCTTC
TRBJ1-4 TRBV28 NA NA CASSSLRVSTNEKLFF TGTGCCAGCAGTTCCCTCCGGGTTTCAACTAATGAAAAACTGTTTTTT
TRBJ1-5 TRBV19 NA NA CASSKQYTGSQPQHF TGTGCCAGTAGTAAGCAATACACAGGGAGTCAGCCCCAGCATTTT
TRBJ2-7 TRBV6-4 TRBD2 NA CAIPGLSSGSYEQYF TGTGCCATCCCAGGTCTGTCGAGCGGGAGCTACGAGCAGTACTTC
TRBJ1-5 TRBV18 TRBD1 NA CASSPDRATLEPQHF TGTGCCAGCTCCCCAGACAGGGCCACATTGGAGCCCCAGCATTTT
TRBJ1-3 TRBV11-3 TRBD1 few CASSLTGVGNTIYF TGTGCCAGCAGCTTGACAGGGGTCGGAAACACCATATATTTT
TRBJ1-1 TRBV6-1 NA NA CASSEARGRGTEAFF TGTGCCAGCAGTGAAGCTAGGGGGAGGGGCACTGAAGCTTTCTTT
TRBJ2-7 TRBV18 NA once CASSPLPTLRDYEQYF TGTGCCAGCTCACCACTCCCGACCCTGAGGGACTACGAGCAGTACTTC
TRBJ1-5 TRBV6-1 TRBD1 NA CASSAPGQRNQPQHF TGTGCCAGCAGTGCCCCGGGACAGCGCAATCAGCCCCAGCATTTT
TRBJ1-2 TRBV9 NA NA CASTAAGRAGYNGYTF TGTGCCAGCACCGCTGCCGGTCGGGCAGGGTATAATGGCTACACCTTC
TRBJ2-7 TRBV27 TRBD1 NA CASRFSGQGTYEQYF TGTGCCAGCAGATTCTCTGGACAGGGGACCTACGAGCAGTACTTC
TRBJ1-6 TRBV6-6 NA NA CASSYVWVGNSPLHF TGTGCCAGCAGTTACGTGTGGGTGGGCAATTCACCCCTCCACTTT
TRBJ2-1 TRBV18 TRBD2 NA CASSPRFGTSGYLYNEQFF TGTGCCAGCTCACCACGGTTCGGTACTAGCGGGTATCTTTACAATGAGCAGTTCTTC
TRBJ2-7 TRBV6-1 TRBD2 NA CASSEATSKPYEQYF TGTGCCAGCAGTGAAGCGACTAGCAAACCCTACGAGCAGTACTTC
TRBJ2-7 TRBV19 TRBD1 NA CASNVRTGLTYEQYF TGTGCCAGTAACGTTCGGACAGGGCTGACCTACGAGCAGTACTTC
TRBJ2-1 TRBV6-5 TRBD2 once CASSYRGGGHNNEQFF TGTGCCAGCAGTTACCGGGGGGGAGGGCACAACAATGAGCAGTTCTTC
TRBJ2-7 TRBV5-1 NA NA CASSSLGAGSINEQYF TGCGCCAGCAGCTCATTGGGGGCAGGGAGTATTAACGAGCAGTACTTC
TRBJ1-2 TRBV5-1 TRBD1 once CASSTWDRGSANYGYTF TGCGCCAGCAGCACATGGGACAGGGGCTCTGCTAACTATGGCTACACCTTC
TRBJ1-2 TRBV7-9 NA NA CASSPGLGGYTF TGTGCCAGCAGCCCCGGACTGGGAGGCTACACCTTC
TRBJ1-5 TRBV6-1 NA NA CASSEGTAINQPQHF TGTGCCAGCAGTGAAGGTACAGCCATTAATCAGCCCCAGCATTTT
TRBJ1-4 TRBV7-9 TRBD1 few CASSQGTANEKLFF TGTGCCAGCAGCCAAGGGACAGCGAATGAAAAACTGTTTTTT
TRBJ2-7 TRBV29-1 TRBD2 NA CSAKQRGETYEQYF TGCAGCGCCAAACAGCGGGGGGAAACCTACGAGCAGTACTTC
TRBJ2-4 TRBV7-9 TRBD1 NA CASSPGQGQNIQYF TGTGCCAGCAGCCCGGGACAGGGCCAAAACATTCAGTACTTC
TRBJ2-7 TRBV5-1 NA NA CASSPNPPQGYEQYF TGCGCCAGCAGCCCCAATCCCCCCCAGGGGTACGAGCAGTACTTC
TRBJ1-5 TRBV5-4 NA NA CASSLGGISNQPQHF TGTGCCAGCAGCTTAGGAGGGATCAGCAATCAGCCCCAGCATTTT
TRBJ1-1 TRBV6-1 TRBD1 NA CASSVDRVNTEAFF TGTGCCAGCAGTGTGGACAGGGTAAATACTGAAGCTTTCTTT
TRBJ1-1 TRBV28 TRBD1 NA CASRLSGGWEAFF TGTGCCAGCAGATTATCAGGGGGCTGGGAGGCTTTCTTT
TRBJ2-7 TRBV11-2 NA NA CASSLVSQGPYEQYF TGTGCCAGCAGCTTAGTAAGTCAGGGGCCCTACGAGCAGTACTTC
TRBJ2-7 TRBV14 NA NA CASSQGAPLINEQYF TGTGCCAGCAGCCAAGGGGCACCGTTAATTAACGAGCAGTACTTC
TRBJ2-1 TRBV7-8 TRBD1 NA CASSTTGGSYNEQFF TGTGCCAGCAGTACCACAGGGGGGTCCTACAATGAGCAGTTCTTC
TRBJ2-1 TRBV6-4 TRBD2 few CASSENYRGGAKFF TGTGCCAGCAGCGAAAATTATCGCGGGGGGGCGAAGTTCTTC
TRBJ2-1 TRBV5-1 TRBD1 NA CASRTGTGGYNEQFF TGCGCCAGCAGGACCGGGACAGGGGGCTACAATGAGCAGTTCTTC
TRBJ2-5 TRBV7-6 NA NA CASSLARQATTQYF TGTGCCAGCAGCTTAGCGCGACAGGCGACGACCCAGTACTTC
TRBJ2-7 TRBV27 TRBD2 NA CASSLSFSGRYEQYF TGTGCCAGCAGTTTATCCTTTAGCGGGAGGTACGAGCAGTACTTC
TRBJ2-7 TRBV5-1 TRBD2 NA CASSPGLVPYEQYF TGCGCCAGCAGCCCGGGACTAGTCCCCTACGAGCAGTACTTC